This TCR beta chain appears in the sequencing data of a study of identical twins. In its sample, this clonotype was seen many times. V was pared by 7 bases and J by 4 bases, with 13 bases between. The germline V gene encodes CDR1 MNHNY and CDR2 SVGAGI (reference sequence). CDR3 length equals 13 residues. TCRdb passed the 5' RACE reads through MiXCR, listing each CDR3 protein once. In the table there are 400,000 to 650,000 distinct CDR3 sequences, roughly a fifth of which are singletons. Donors were all healthy Caucasians. This sample was also put to use in a study of T cells expressing NK-cell markers. That study adds: Seven of eight sequenced donors tested HCMV-seropositive; one tested seronegative. Over 5 donors had dominant NKG2C+ clonotypes that comprised about 1.0-7.0% of their CD8+ T cells.

The rearrangement joins TRBV6-6 to TRBJ1-1, with unresolved D. The TCR originated in a woman under 30 in good health. The sample taken for sequencing was CD4+ T cells sorted from blood. CDR3 DNA: TGTGCCAGCACCCCTTCCGGGTTCACTGAAGCTTTCTTT. This translates into CASTPSGFTEAFF.